This is a list of T cell receptor beta chains from one sample in a study of T cells expressing NK-cell markers. With the 5' RACE reads reprocessed, TCRdb shows one record per CDR3 protein and no DNA. The listing records around 280,000 distinct CDR3 sequences. The specimen sequenced was blood T cells: a sorted CD56 or NKG2C T cell subset, CD4+ or CD8+ T cells, or bulk PBMC T cells (not recorded which). The receptor source for this set is a man younger than 30 in good health. CDR3s include the opening cysteine and the closing phenylalanine or tryptophan.

v_gene: TRBV7-8
len: 15
j_gene: TRBJ2-7
CDR3aa: CASSLASVSSYEQYF

v_gene: TRBV12-3/TRBV12-4
len: 16
j_gene: TRBJ2-1
CDR3aa: CASSPRGLAGGNEQFF

v_gene: TRBV19
len: 15
j_gene: TRBJ2-1
CDR3aa: CASRTGTSSYNEQFF

v_gene: TRBV4-2
len: 14
j_gene: TRBJ2-7
CDR3aa: CASSDPGLVFEQYF

v_gene: TRBV6-1
len: 14
j_gene: TRBJ2-1
CDR3aa: CASSQDKGFYEQFF

v_gene: TRBV11-2
len: 14
j_gene: TRBJ2-1
CDR3aa: CASSHGLVGNEQFF

v_gene: TRBV6-5
len: 14
j_gene: TRBJ2-2
CDR3aa: CASSYHETSGELFF

v_gene: TRBV5-1
len: 15
j_gene: TRBJ2-5
CDR3aa: CASSWSSGYQETQYF

v_gene: TRBV20-1
len: 13
j_gene: TRBJ1-5
CDR3aa: CSATDTVNQPQHF

v_gene: TRBV20-1
len: 17
j_gene: TRBJ2-3
CDR3aa: CSASDLAGNASTDTQYF

v_gene: TRBV14
len: 14
j_gene: TRBJ2-1
CDR3aa: CASSPHKLDNEQFF

v_gene: TRBV12-3/TRBV12-4
len: 15
j_gene: TRBJ1-5
CDR3aa: CASTPTGGGNQPQHF

v_gene: TRBV5-1
len: 15
j_gene: TRBJ2-3
CDR3aa: CASSVRVLEGNTQYF

v_gene: TRBV7-3
len: 17
j_gene: TRBJ2-1
CDR3aa: CASSPSPSASSYNEQFF

v_gene: TRBV10-2
len: 12
j_gene: TRBJ2-5
CDR3aa: CASSPISETQYF

v_gene: TRBV24-1
len: 15
j_gene: TRBJ2-6
CDR3aa: CATGDSSSGANVLTF

v_gene: TRBV18
len: 16
j_gene: TRBJ2-3
CDR3aa: CASSPPFSGLRDTQYF

v_gene: TRBV24-1
len: 14
j_gene: TRBJ2-5
CDR3aa: CATSDLKGGETQYF

v_gene: TRBV20-1
len: 14
j_gene: TRBJ2-2
CDR3aa: CSATDRGITGELFF

v_gene: TRBV28
len: 16
j_gene: TRBJ2-1
CDR3aa: CASSLLTLGPVNEQFF

v_gene: TRBV5-6
len: 16
j_gene: TRBJ2-1
CDR3aa: CASSLGRLSSYNEQFF

v_gene: TRBV10-1
len: 15
j_gene: TRBJ2-2
CDR3aa: CASSEFLTGPGELFF

v_gene: TRBV14
len: 16
j_gene: TRBJ2-5
CDR3aa: CASSRGVGGRGETQYF

v_gene: TRBV15
len: 14
j_gene: TRBJ2-1
CDR3aa: CATSRDRLGNEQFF

v_gene: TRBV5-5
len: 12
j_gene: TRBJ2-1
CDR3aa: CASSLSEGEQFF

v_gene: TRBV12-3/TRBV12-4
len: 14
j_gene: TRBJ2-3
CDR3aa: CASSLRGGPDTQYF

v_gene: TRBV24-1
len: 13
j_gene: TRBJ2-1
CDR3aa: CATRGTGVNEQFF

v_gene: TRBV9
len: 14
j_gene: TRBJ1-1
CDR3aa: CASSVLGEYSEAFF

v_gene: TRBV11-1
len: 11
j_gene: TRBJ1-1
CDR3aa: CASSLETEAFF

v_gene: TRBV11-2
len: 18
j_gene: TRBJ2-4
CDR3aa: CASSLGRGDVGAKNIQYF

v_gene: TRBV7-2
len: 15
j_gene: TRBJ2-5
CDR3aa: CASSLGVAGQGTQYF

v_gene: TRBV29-1
len: 11
j_gene: TRBJ2-7
CDR3aa: CSVVFVYEQYF

v_gene: TRBV29-1
len: 12
j_gene: TRBJ2-7
CDR3aa: CSALTSSYEQYF

v_gene: TRBV11-3
len: 13
j_gene: TRBJ2-3
CDR3aa: CASSLAATDTQYF

v_gene: TRBV20-1
len: 13
j_gene: TRBJ1-6
CDR3aa: CSASSDLGSPLHF

v_gene: TRBV30
len: 14
j_gene: TRBJ2-2
CDR3aa: CAWRAGKSTGELFF

v_gene: TRBV20-1
len: 14
j_gene: TRBJ1-5
CDR3aa: CSARGGVPNQPQHF

v_gene: TRBV29-1
len: 13
j_gene: TRBJ2-3
CDR3aa: CSVTGRLLSTQYF

v_gene: TRBV4-3
len: 15
j_gene: TRBJ1-2
CDR3aa: CASSLTPQGSYGYTF

v_gene: TRBV5-1
len: 15
j_gene: TRBJ1-6
CDR3aa: CASSLDGGPNSPLHF

v_gene: TRBV15
len: 16
j_gene: TRBJ2-1
CDR3aa: CATSSLNTGDGNEQFF

v_gene: TRBV12-3/TRBV12-4
len: 15
j_gene: TRBJ2-1
CDR3aa: CASSSGTGKGEEQFF

v_gene: TRBV5-1
len: 12
j_gene: TRBJ2-7
CDR3aa: CASSSPPYEQYF